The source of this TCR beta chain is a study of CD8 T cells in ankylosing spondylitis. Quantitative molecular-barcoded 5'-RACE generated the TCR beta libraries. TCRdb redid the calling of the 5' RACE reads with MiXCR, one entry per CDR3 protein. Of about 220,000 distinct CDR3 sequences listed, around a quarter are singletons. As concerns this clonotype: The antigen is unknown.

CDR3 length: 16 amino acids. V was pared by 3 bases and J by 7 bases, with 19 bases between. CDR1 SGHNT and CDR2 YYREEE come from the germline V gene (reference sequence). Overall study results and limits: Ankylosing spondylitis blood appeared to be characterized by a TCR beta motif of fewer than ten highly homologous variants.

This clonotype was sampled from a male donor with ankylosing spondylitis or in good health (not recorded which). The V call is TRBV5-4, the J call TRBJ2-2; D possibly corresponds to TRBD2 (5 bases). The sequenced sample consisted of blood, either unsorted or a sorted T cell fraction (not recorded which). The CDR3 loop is CASSSGVIRSVGELFF. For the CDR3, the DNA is TGTGCCAGCAGCTCCGGGGTGATTAGATCGGTCGGGGAGCTGTTTTTT. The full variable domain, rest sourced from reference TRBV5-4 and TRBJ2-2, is ETGVTQSPTHLIKTRGQQVTLRCSSQSGHNTVSWYQQALGQGPQFIFQYYREEENGRGNFPPRFSGLQFPNYSSELNVNALELDDSALYLCASSSGVIRSVGELFFGEGSRLTVL.